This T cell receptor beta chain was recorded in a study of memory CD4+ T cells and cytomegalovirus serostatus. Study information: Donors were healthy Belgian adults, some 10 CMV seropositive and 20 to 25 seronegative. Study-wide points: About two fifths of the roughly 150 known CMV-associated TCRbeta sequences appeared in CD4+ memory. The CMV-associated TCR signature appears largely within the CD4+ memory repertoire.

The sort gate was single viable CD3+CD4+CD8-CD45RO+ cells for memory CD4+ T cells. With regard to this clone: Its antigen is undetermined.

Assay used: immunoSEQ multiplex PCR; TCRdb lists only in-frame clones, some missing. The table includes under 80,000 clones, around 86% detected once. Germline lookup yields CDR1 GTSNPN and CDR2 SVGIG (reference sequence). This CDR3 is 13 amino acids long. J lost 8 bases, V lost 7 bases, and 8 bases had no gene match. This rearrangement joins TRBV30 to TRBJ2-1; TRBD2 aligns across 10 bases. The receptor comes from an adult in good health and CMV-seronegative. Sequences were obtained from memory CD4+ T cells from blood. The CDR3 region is CASIAGGRHEQFF. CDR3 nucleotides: TGTGCCTCCATAGCGGGGGGCCGGCATGAGCAGTTCTTC.